This T cell receptor (beta chain) was sequenced during a study of blood T cell repertoires in COVID-19. On the study more broadly: Recovery meant two consecutive negative NP/OP PCR tests, professional clearance, or resolved symptoms. The study drew acute and convalescent COVID-19 samples from the United States, Italy and Spain.

Method: immunoSEQ multiplex PCR; TCRdb's copy keeps in-frame clones and lacks some. The table records some 190,000 clones, 70% to 90% of them present only once. The CDR3 is 16 amino acids. Germline lookup yields CDR1 MNHNS and CDR2 SASEGT. Trimming removed 0 bases from V and 0 bases from J, with 6 bases in between. The J gene is TRBJ2-6, the V gene TRBV6-1; TRBD1 is a possible D gene (6 bases). This TCR was recovered from a woman aged 40 to 55 in a cohort exposed to, infected with or recovered from COVID-19 (not recorded which). Sequenced: PBMCs or T cells enriched from blood (not recorded which). The CDR3 nucleotides read TGTGCCAGCAGTGAAGCGGGACACTCTGGGGCCAACGTCCTGACTTTC. Translating it yields CASSEAGHSGANVLTF.